The 23 T cell receptor beta chains in this list originate from one sample, sequenced in a study of blood T cell repertoires in COVID-19. This table comes from immunoSEQ multiplex PCR, and its TCRdb copy is limited to in-frame clones, with some not included. The sample holds 180,000 or so clones; 75% to 90% are singletons and the top ten take 10% to 11%. Sequenced material: peripheral blood. These receptor sequences come from a human donor with active or convalescent COVID-19. The donor label of this sample is uncertain.

The V call is TRBV18, the J call TRBJ2-7; 12 bases line up with TRBD2. V dropped 3 bases and J dropped 0; count of bases not matched to a gene: 0. The germline CDR1 and CDR2 sequences are KGHSH and LQKENI. The CDR3 sequence is 15 residues long. The DNA of the CDR3 is TGTGCCAGCTCACCGACTAGCGGGGGCTCCTACGAGCAGTACTTC. This gives the protein CASSPTSGGSYEQYF.

The V call is TRBV6-2 or TRBV6-3, the J call TRBJ1-5; perhaps TRBD1 as D (5 bases). Trimming took off 5 bases at V and 3 bases at J, with 23 bases between the two ends. Germline V gives CDR1 MNHEY, CDR2 SVGEGT. The CDR3 is 18 residues long. CDR3 amino acids: CASSPRLQVRAPNQPQHF. DNA of the CDR3: TGTGCCAGCAGTCCACGGTTACAGGTTAGGGCCCCCAATCAGCCCCAGCATTTT.

This clone was seen many times. This chain links TRBV29-1 with TRBJ2-7; maybe TRBD1 (6 bases). This CDR3 is built from 13 residues. Germline V gene data show CDR1 as SQVTM and CDR2 as ANQGSEA. V lost 3 bases and J lost 1, with 10 bases in between. The CDR3 sequence is CSVETGPSYEQYF. In DNA form, the CDR3 reads TGCAGCGTTGAGACAGGCCCATCCTACGAGCAGTACTTC.

This chain joins TRBV2 and TRBJ2-2; TRBD2 is a possible D gene (5 bases). Germline lookup yields CDR1 SNHLY and CDR2 FYNNEI. V was clipped by 8 bases and J by 7 bases, with 20 bases between them. This CDR3 is built from 15 residues. CDR3 amino acids: CASSEEALVVGELFF. As DNA, the CDR3 is TGTGCCAGCTCTGAGGAGGCGCTAGTAGTCGGGGAGCTGTTTTTT.

The CDR3 loop is CASSSRGQNTGELFF. For the CDR3, the DNA is TGTGCCAGCAGCTCACGGGGACAGAACACCGGGGAGCTGTTTTTT. The chain employs TRBV7-3 and TRBJ2-2; D might be TRBD1 (6 bases). Germline lookup yields CDR1 SGHTA and CDR2 FQGTGA. This CDR3 has 15 amino acids. Trimming left V 4 bases short and J 1 base short, with 10 bases between.

The sample holds a few counts of this clone. The rearrangement links TRBV9 to TRBJ2-2, with TRBD2 matching 11 bases. The CDR3 spans 16 residues. Trimming at V came to 0 bases and at J to 4 bases, leaving 2 bases not matched to a gene. Per the germline V gene, CDR1 is SGDLS and CDR2 is YYNGEE. CDR3: CASSVGLAGGTGELFF. CDR3 nucleotide sequence: TGTGCCAGCAGCGTAGGGCTAGCGGGGGGCACCGGGGAGCTGTTTTTT. The full variable domain, in which reference TRBV9 and TRBJ2-2 provide the parts outside the CDR3, is DSGVTQTPKHLITATGQRVTLRCSPRSGDLSVYWYQQSLDQGLQFLIQYYNGEERAKGNILERFSAQQFPDLHSELNLSSLELGDSALYFCASSVGLAGGTGELFFGEGSRLTVL.

Comments on this clone: The same CDR3 is also encoded by other DNA sequences in this sample. V and J are TRBV7-2 and TRBJ2-5, with a weak D call TRBD1 (5 bases). This CDR3 has 14 residues. Between the trimmed V and J ends, which lost 1 base and 2 bases, there was a span of 8 bases. The germline V gene has CDR1 SGHTA and CDR2 FQGNSA. The CDR3 reads CASSLGGQQETQYF. The CDR3 nucleotides are TGTGCCAGCAGCTTAGGGGGCCAACAAGAGACCCAGTACTTC.

The rearrangement links TRBV27 to TRBJ1-2, with 7 bases fitting TRBD1. Germline V gives CDR1 MNHEY, CDR2 SMNVEV (reference sequence). The CDR3 is 18 residues long. V was clipped by 5 bases and J by 6 bases; unmatched bases: 21. The CDR3, as DNA: TGTGCCAGCAGTATGGGTAGGGCAGGGGGGCCGCGTTCTAATGGCTACACCTTC. It specifies CASSMGRAGGPRSNGYTF.

The J gene is TRBJ2-1, the V gene TRBV11-1; no clear D. The CDR3 extends over 12 amino acids. The germline V and J ends were trimmed by 1 base and 9 bases, with 7 bases remaining between them. CDR1 and CDR2 (germline): SGHAT, FQDESV (reference sequence). CDR3 coding DNA: TGTGCCAGCAGCTTAGAACTATCTGAGCAGTTCTTC. The encoded protein is CASSLELSEQFF.

The V call is TRBV6-1, the J call TRBJ1-6; D is undetermined. CDR3 length equals 14 residues. Trimming stripped 2 bases from V and 9 bases from J, with 11 bases between. Germline V gene lookup returns CDR1 MNHNS and CDR2 SASEGT. The CDR3 DNA sequence: TGTGCCAGCAGTGAACCAGGTCGCACTTCACCCCTCCACTTT. Its translation is CASSEPGRTSPLHF.

The chain carries TRBV5-1 and TRBJ2-1; 10 bases agree with TRBD1. Germline trimming cut 4 bases from V and 0 bases from J; bases unmatched to any gene: 4. CDR3 size: 16 residues. Looked up from germline, CDR1 is SGHRS and CDR2 is YFSETQ. The CDR3 region is CASSPRTGGSYNEQFF. CDR3 nucleotides: TGCGCCAGCAGCCCCCGGACAGGGGGCTCCTACAATGAGCAGTTCTTC.

This chain links TRBV28 with TRBJ1-1, with D possibly being TRBD1 (5 bases). Germline V CDR1 and CDR2: MDHEN, SYDVKM. The CDR3 spans 16 residues. V lost 7 bases and J 0 bases, leaving 18 bases between the germline ends. Here the CDR3 DNA reads TGTGCCAGCACCCCTCGGGAGGGGCGGGTGAACACTGAAGCTTTCTTT. Residues: CASTPREGRVNTEAFF.

The chain has TRBV2 and TRBJ1-4, with 7 bases aligning to TRBD1. CDR1 SNHLY and CDR2 FYNNEI come from the germline V gene. With 6 bases clipped from V and 8 bases from J, the junction kept 12 bases outside the gene matches. The CDR3 length is 15 residues. CDR3 nucleotides: TGTGCCAGCAGGAAGAGAACAGGGGCTGAGGAAAAACTGTTTTTT. It specifies CASRKRTGAEEKLFF.

The rearrangement links TRBV9 to TRBJ2-1; 9 bases line up with TRBD2. Germline V CDR1 and CDR2: SGDLS, YYNGEE. V shed 3 bases and J 0 bases; nucleotides not matched to a gene: 4. The CDR3 length is 16 residues. Here the CDR3 reads CASSALAGSSYNEQFF. In nucleotides, the CDR3 is TGTGCCAGCAGCGCCCTAGCGGGATCCTCCTACAATGAGCAGTTCTTC.

The genes are TRBV2 and TRBJ2-2; D not certain. Germline values: CDR1 SNHLY, CDR2 FYNNEI. Trimming cost V 7 bases and J 4 bases, with 4 bases left between them. This CDR3 spans 11 amino acids. CDR3 in amino acids: CASTGTGELFF. In nucleotides, the CDR3 is TGTGCCAGCACGGGCACCGGGGAGCTGTTTTTT.

The chain recombines TRBV19 with TRBJ2-5; maybe TRBD1 (5 bases). The germline CDR1 and CDR2 sequences are LNHDA and SQIVND (reference sequence). The germline V and J ends were trimmed by 7 bases and 4 bases, with 13 bases remaining between them. The length of the CDR3 is 13 residues. The CDR3 sequence is CASTSQGGETQYF. The DNA for the CDR3 is TGTGCCAGTACCTCCCAGGGTGGAGAGACCCAGTACTTC.

The chain carries TRBV24-1 and TRBJ1-2; the match to TRBD1 covers 7 bases. V was clipped by 4 bases and J by 2 bases; unmatched bases: 3. CDR3 length: 14 residues. In germline, CDR1 is KGHDR, CDR2 SFDVKD. CDR3 amino acids: CATSDQGQNYGYTF. The CDR3 DNA reads as TGTGCCACCAGTGACCAGGGACAGAACTATGGCTACACCTTC.

As regards this clone: One end of the junction varies from germline; a read error may be responsible. The chain is built from TRBV7-2 and TRBJ2-3; a weak D match, TRBD2 (5 bases). This CDR3 has 13 residues. Germline V CDR1 and CDR2: SGHTA, FQGNSA. The CDR3 DNA is TGTGCCAGCAGCTACCACGGAGCCAGCCCGGGGATCTTT. Its translation: CASSYHGASPGIF.

The chain couples TRBV28 to TRBJ2-5; D gene unclear. Trimming removed 5 bases from V and 5 bases from J, with 15 bases in between. CDR1 and CDR2 (germline): MDHEN, SYDVKM. This CDR3 spans 14 amino acids. CDR3 sequence reads: CASSPFGFGETQYF. The DNA of the CDR3 is TGTGCCAGCAGTCCCTTTGGGTTCGGGGAGACCCAGTACTTC.

In DNA, the CDR3 is TGTGCCAGCAGCTTGGCTCGCGATTCACCCCTCCACTTT. This sequence encodes CASSLARDSPLHF. This chain joins TRBV5-4 and TRBJ1-6; no clear D. V lost 0 bases, J lost 8 bases, and 6 bases lay in between. The CDR3 totals 13 residues. Germline CDR1 and CDR2: SGHNT and YYREEE (reference sequence).

The chain links TRBV5-1 to TRBJ2-5; D call uncertain. The CDR3 has 13 residues. Trimming shortened V by 4 bases and J by 4 bases, and 11 bases separated the two germline ends. Germline-derived CDR1 and CDR2 are SGHRS and YFSETQ. Written as DNA, the CDR3 is TGCGCCAGCAGCCAAAGCCAGGCAGAGACCCAGTACTTC. This codes for CASSQSQAETQYF.

This chain uses TRBV19 with TRBJ2-2; D might be TRBD2 (6 bases). The CDR3 loop spans 13 amino acids. V was trimmed by 7 bases and J by 2 bases, leaving 8 bases between them. The germline CDR1 and CDR2 sequences are LNHDA and SQIVND (reference sequence). CDR3 sequence: CASKRVNTGELFF. Written as DNA, the CDR3 is TGTGCCAGTAAGCGGGTAAACACCGGGGAGCTGTTTTTT.

This chain joins TRBV6-2 or TRBV6-3 and TRBJ2-7; 7 bases fit TRBD2. V lost 6 bases and J lost 4; bases outside the gene matches: 6. Germline values: CDR1 MNHEY, CDR2 SVGEGT. This CDR3 has 13 amino acids. The CDR3 DNA is TGTGCCAGCAGCGCGCCGGGGGGTTACGAGCAGTACTTC. Translated, it gives CASSAPGGYEQYF.